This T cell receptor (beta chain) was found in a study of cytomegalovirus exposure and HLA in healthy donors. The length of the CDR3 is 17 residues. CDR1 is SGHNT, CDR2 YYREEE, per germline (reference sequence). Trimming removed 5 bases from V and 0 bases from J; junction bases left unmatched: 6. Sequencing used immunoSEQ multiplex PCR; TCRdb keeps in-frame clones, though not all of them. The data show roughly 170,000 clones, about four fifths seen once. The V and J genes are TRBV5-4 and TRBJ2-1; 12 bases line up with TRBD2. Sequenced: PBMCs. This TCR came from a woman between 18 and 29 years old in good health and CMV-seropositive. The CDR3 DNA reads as TGTGCCAGCAGGTCCTCACTAGCGGGGGGCTCCTACAATGAGCAGTTCTTC. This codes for CASRSSLAGGSYNEQFF.